This TCR beta chain derives from a study of blood T cell repertoires in COVID-19. Method: immunoSEQ multiplex PCR; TCRdb's copy keeps in-frame clones and lacks some. The sample includes some 270,000 clones, 80% to 90% of them seen just once. Germline-derived CDR1 and CDR2 are MDHEN and SYDVKM. CDR3 size: 15 residues. The V and J ends lost 2 bases and 5 bases, in that order; junction bases with no gene match: 6. This TCR derives from a woman in her thirties or forties who had been exposed to COVID-19. This sequence joins TRBV28 and TRBJ1-1; 9 bases fit TRBD1. Sequencing was done on a sample of PBMCs or T cells enriched from blood (not recorded which). The CDR3 nucleotides are TGTGCCAGCAGTTTAGCCGGGACAGGGAGGACTGAAGCTTTCTTT. It yields the protein CASSLAGTGRTEAFF.